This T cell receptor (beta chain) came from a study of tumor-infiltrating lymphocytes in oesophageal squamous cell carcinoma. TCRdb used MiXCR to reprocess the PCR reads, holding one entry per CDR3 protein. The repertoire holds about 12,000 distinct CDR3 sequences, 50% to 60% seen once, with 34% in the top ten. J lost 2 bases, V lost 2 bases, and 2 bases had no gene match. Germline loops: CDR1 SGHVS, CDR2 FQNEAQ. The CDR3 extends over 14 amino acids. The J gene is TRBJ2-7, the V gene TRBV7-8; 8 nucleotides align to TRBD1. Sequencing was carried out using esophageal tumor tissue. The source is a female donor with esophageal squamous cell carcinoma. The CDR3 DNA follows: TGTGCCAGCAGCTTAAGGACAGGGACCTACGAGCAGTACTTC. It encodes CASSLRTGTYEQYF.